This T cell receptor (beta chain) came from a study of cytomegalovirus exposure and HLA in healthy donors. As for the study in general: Roughly 80% of 350 to 400 genotyped donors fell in the Caucasian-associated ancestry cluster.

The primer mix had 60 Vbeta and 13 Jbeta primers. This table comes from immunoSEQ multiplex PCR, and its TCRdb copy is limited to in-frame clones, with some not included. The table lists about 95,000 clones, 78% of them singletons. Deletions cut 2 bases from V and 0 bases from J, with 8 bases between. The CDR3 has 16 amino acids. Germline assignment: CDR1 SGHTA and CDR2 FQGNSA. The chain employs TRBV7-2 and TRBJ2-6; D gene unclear. This sequence originates from a middle-aged woman in good health and CMV-seropositive. The specimen sequenced was PBMCs. The CDR3 sequence is CASSLLQSSGANVLTF. The CDR3, as DNA: TGTGCCAGCAGCTTATTACAGAGCTCTGGGGCCAACGTCCTGACTTTC.